This T cell receptor (beta chain) was sequenced for a study of blood T cells in healthy people across ages. Together with a sample-barcoded 5' primer, a J-beta primer mix was included in a second PCR lasting roughly 7 to 11 cycles. MiXCR, applied by TCRdb to the 5' RACE reads, yields one record per CDR3 protein. The profile shows roughly 800,000 distinct CDR3 sequences, more than 45% of them singletons. What was sequenced was blood. The clonotype was recovered from a man aged 25 to 40 in good health.

The CDR3 DNA is TGTGCCAGCAGCTTGGAGAGTTGGACTGAAGCTTTCTTT. It specifies CASSLESWTEAFF. J is TRBJ1-1 and V is TRBV11-2; no definite D call. Germline V gene sequence: CDR1 SGHAT, CDR2 FQNNGV. The CDR3 extends over 13 amino acids. V lost 3 bases to trimming and J lost 5 bases, with 10 bases between them.